This T cell receptor (beta chain) comes out of a study of blood T cell repertoires in COVID-19. Study-level background: The study drew acute and convalescent COVID-19 samples from the United States, Italy and Spain.

This clone has only one observation. Per the study methods: Estimation of nucleated cell counts relied on the amplification of reference gene primers. Profiled with immunoSEQ multiplex PCR; TCRdb holds only in-frame clones, not every one. The DNA gave D and trimming, while V, J and clone size come from that table. The repertoire holds 100,000 to 140,000 clones, with 75% to 95% as singletons. The CDR3 covers 13 residues. Germline V gene data show CDR1 as LNHDA and CDR2 as SQIVND (reference sequence). Trimming took 7 bases from V and 6 from J; bases not matched to a gene: 6. This TCR was sampled from a woman aged 30 to 39 with acute or convalescent COVID-19. Material: peripheral blood. The rearrangement joins TRBV19 to TRBJ1-1, with 9 bases lining up with TRBD1. CDR3 amino acids: CASNRGRIPEAFF. CDR3 coding DNA: TGTGCCAGTAACAGGGGGCGCATCCCTGAAGCTTTCTTT.